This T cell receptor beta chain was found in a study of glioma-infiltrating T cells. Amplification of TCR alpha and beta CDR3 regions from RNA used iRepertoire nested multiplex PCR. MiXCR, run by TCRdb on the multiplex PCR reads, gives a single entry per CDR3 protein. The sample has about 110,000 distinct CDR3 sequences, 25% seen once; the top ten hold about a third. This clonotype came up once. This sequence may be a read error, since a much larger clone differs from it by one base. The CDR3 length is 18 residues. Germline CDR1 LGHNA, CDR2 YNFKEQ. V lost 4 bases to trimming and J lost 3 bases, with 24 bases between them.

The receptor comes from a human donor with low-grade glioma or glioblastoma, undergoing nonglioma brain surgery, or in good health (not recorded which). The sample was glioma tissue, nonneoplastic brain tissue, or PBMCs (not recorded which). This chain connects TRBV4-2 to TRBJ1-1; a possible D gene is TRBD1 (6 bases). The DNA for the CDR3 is TGTGCCAGCAGCCTCGTCGAAGGGGGGACTCTACTGGACACTGAAGCTTTCTTT. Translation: CASSLVEGGTLLDTEAFF.